This T cell receptor beta chain was documented in a study of cytomegalovirus exposure and HLA in healthy donors. Findings and limits, study-wide: Later, an analysis found that common viral pathogens appeared to be linked with several of the most significant clusters. Prior analysis indicated that the majority of TCR beta V segments exhibited productivity approximately 87% or approximately 30% of the time. A later analysis associated around 17,000 TCR beta sequences with HLA alleles at a 0.05 false discovery rate.

There are 13 residues in the CDR3. Trimming removed 0 bases from V and 5 bases from J, with 7 bases in between. Germline V gives CDR1 SGHAT, CDR2 FQNNGV. Vbeta (60) and Jbeta (13) primers were used in the PCR. Sequenced by immunoSEQ multiplex PCR; TCRdb stores in-frame clones only, minus some. In the table there are around 150,000 clones, 77% of which are singletons. A word on this clone: Its antigen is currently unknown.

This clonotype originated in a woman aged 40 to 55 in good health and CMV-seronegative. The chain combines TRBV11-2 with TRBJ1-2; D remains unclear. The sample comprised PBMCs. The CDR3: CASSLDPVYGYTF. CDR3 coding DNA: TGTGCCAGCAGCTTAGATCCAGTGTATGGCTACACCTTC.